The 30 T cell receptor beta chains below all came from one sample that was sequenced in a study of identifying expanded T cells in peripheral blood. Assay: immunoSEQ multiplex PCR; the TCRdb copy retains only in-frame clones and omits some. The sample has about 58,000 clones; more than 70% are singletons. Sequenced sample: blood. The receptors derive from a person aged 18-70 years in good health.

This chain joins TRBV7-3 and TRBJ2-1, with 7 bases that match TRBD1. Germline CDR1 and CDR2: SGHTA and FQGTGA. The CDR3 has 15 amino acids. J gave up 8 bases and V 1 base, and 8 bases lay outside the gene matches. CDR3 region: CASSLRMTGIDEQFF. DNA of the CDR3: TGTGCCAGCAGCTTAAGGATGACAGGGATCGATGAGCAGTTCTTC.

The rearrangement joins TRBV9 to TRBJ2-7; no definite D call. The length of the CDR3 is 14 residues. Germline V lookup: CDR1 SGDLS, CDR2 YYNGEE. The ends were cut back, 0 bases at V and 3 bases at J, with 10 bases in the middle. In DNA, the CDR3 is TGTGCCAGCAGCGTAGGGGTTGGGATCTACGAGCAGTACTTC. Translated: CASSVGVGIYEQYF.

The J gene is TRBJ2-3, the V gene TRBV19, with 15 bases fitting TRBD2. The CDR3 is 19 residues long. The trim removed 1 base at V and 9 bases at J, leaving 14 bases unmatched. Per the germline V gene, CDR1 is LNHDA and CDR2 is SQIVND (reference sequence). CDR3 in amino acids: CASSIAAVGTSGRKGTQYF. The CDR3 DNA sequence: TGTGCCAGTAGTATAGCGGCCGTGGGGACTAGCGGGAGGAAAGGAACGCAGTATTTT.

The J gene is TRBJ2-7, the V gene TRBV12-2; the D call of TRBD1 is as the table states it, not checked on the DNA. TRBV12-2 is a pseudogene. The CDR3 sequence is 16 residues long. The CDR3 coding sequence is TGTGCAAGTCGCTCACCACCGGGACAGGGCCGGTACGAGCAGTACTTC. Amino acid sequence: CASRSPPGQGRYEQYF.

This clone appeared once. The chain recombines TRBV4-3 with TRBJ1-4; D is uncertain. V lost 11 bases to trimming and J lost 10 bases, with 20 bases between them. The CDR3 covers 13 residues. Germline V CDR1 and CDR2: LGHNA, YSLEER. CDR3 coding DNA: TGCGCCGCCTCACGGGCTGTCGGAGGAAAACTGTTTTTT. It codes for CAASRAVGGKLFF.

The V gene is TRBV5-1, the J gene TRBJ1-2; 8 bases fit TRBD1. The ends lost 0 bases at V and 4 bases at J; junction bases unmatched: 5. Germline V gives CDR1 SGHRS, CDR2 YFSETQ. This CDR3 comprises 15 residues. CDR3 in DNA: TGCGCCAGCAGCTTGGAGGGACAGGATAGCTATGGCTACACCTTC. This translates into CASSLEGQDSYGYTF. Drawing the rest from reference TRBV5-1 and TRBJ1-2, the complete variable domain is KAGVTQTPRYLIKTRGQQVTLSCSPISGHRSVSWYQQTPGQGLQFLFEYFSETQRNKGNFPGRFSGRQFSNSRSEMNVSTLELGDSALYLCASSLEGQDSYGYTFGSGTRLTVV.

The gene calls are TRBV11-2 and TRBJ2-2, with 10 bases matching TRBD1. Germline V CDR1 and CDR2: SGHAT, FQNNGV. The CDR3 is 14 amino acids. With V trimmed by 6 bases and J by 6 bases, 4 bases remained unmatched. This chain's CDR3 is CASSSGTGAGELFF. CDR3 bases: TGTGCCAGCAGTTCCGGGACAGGGGCCGGGGAGCTGTTTTTT.

The rearrangement links TRBV11-2 to TRBJ2-1; D not certain. CDR1 is SGHAT and CDR2 is FQNNGV in the germline V gene. The CDR3 is 12 amino acids. The V end lost 6 bases, the J end lost 5 bases, and 8 bases lay between the germline ends. The chain's CDR3 is CASSLPDNEQFF. In nucleotides, the CDR3 is TGTGCCAGCAGTCTCCCTGACAATGAGCAGTTCTTC.

The chain links TRBV5-1 to TRBJ1-6; D is uncertain. CDR3 length: 14 amino acids. Looked up from germline, CDR1 is SGHRS and CDR2 is YFSETQ. V lost 0 bases and J lost 9, with 10 bases in between. The CDR3 sequence: CASSLAGVGSPLHF. DNA of the CDR3: TGCGCCAGCAGCTTGGCCGGGGTAGGTTCACCCCTCCACTTT. The full variable domain, with the rest looked up from reference TRBV5-1 and TRBJ1-6, is KAGVTQTPRYLIKTRGQQVTLSCSPISGHRSVSWYQQTPGQGLQFLFEYFSETQRNKGNFPGRFSGRQFSNSRSEMNVSTLELGDSALYLCASSLAGVGSPLHFGNGTRLTVT.

This clone was detected a few times. This rearrangement joins TRBV25-1 to TRBJ1-2, with a possible D match to TRBD1 (5 bases). CDR1 is MGHDK and CDR2 is SYGVNS in the germline V gene. This CDR3 spans 15 amino acids. Trimming shortened V by 3 bases and J by 2 bases, and 13 bases separated the two germline ends. The CDR3 region is CASSDGYRSNYGYTF. For the CDR3, the DNA is TGTGCCAGCAGTGACGGCTACAGGAGCAACTATGGCTACACCTTC.

Only one count was recorded for this clone. The V gene is TRBV7-6, the J gene TRBJ1-1; a possible D gene is TRBD1 (6 bases). The V end was cut by 5 bases, the J end by 8 bases, with 15 bases between. CDR1 SGHVS and CDR2 FNYEAQ come from the germline V gene. The CDR3 runs to 13 residues. The CDR3 nucleotides read TGTGCCAGCAGCAACTCACAGGGAATCGAAGCTTTCTTT. Encoded protein: CASSNSQGIEAFF. Full variable domain (outside the CDR3, taken from reference TRBV7-6 and TRBJ1-1): GAGVSQSPRYKVTKRGQDVALRCDPISGHVSLYWYRQALGQGPEFLTYFNYEAQQDKSGLPNDRFSAERPEGSISTLTIQRTEQRDSAMYRCASSNSQGIEAFFGQGTRLTVV.

The chain links TRBV5-5 to TRBJ2-7; D perhaps matches TRBD1 (6 bases). Deletions cut 4 bases from V and 2 bases from J, with 10 bases between. CDR1 is SGHKS and CDR2 is YYEKEE in the germline V gene (reference sequence). The CDR3 length is 13 residues. CDR3 nucleotides: TGTGCCAGCAGCCGACAGGCCGCCTACGAGCAGTACTTC. Translating it yields CASSRQAAYEQYF.

This sequence joins TRBV7-2 and TRBJ2-6; 8 bases agree with TRBD1. V dropped 4 bases and J dropped 4; count of bases not matched to a gene: 3. CDR3 length: 15 amino acids. The germline V gene has CDR1 SGHTA and CDR2 FQGNSA. CDR3 DNA sequence: TGTGCCAGCAGCTCAGGGGGCTCCGGGGCCAACGTCCTGACTTTC. This translates into CASSSGGSGANVLTF.

The chain carries TRBV9 and TRBJ2-1; possibly TRBD1 or TRBD2 for D (6 bases each). The CDR3 runs 21 residues. V lost 0 bases and J 4 bases, leaving 29 bases between the germline ends. The germline gives CDR1 SGDLS, CDR2 YYNGEE. Here the CDR3 reads CASSVGGTPRDLRNLYNEQFF. DNA of the CDR3: TGTGCCAGCAGCGTAGGCGGGACACCCCGGGACCTCAGAAACCTATACAATGAGCAGTTCTTC.

The rearrangement joins TRBV5-1 to TRBJ2-1, with a tentative D call TRBD1 (6 bases). Germline lookup yields CDR1 SGHRS and CDR2 YFSETQ. CDR3 length: 14 amino acids. V was shortened by 0 bases and J by 5 bases, with 9 bases between the two germline ends. The DNA for the CDR3 is TGCGCCAGCAGCTTGGAACAGGGTCACAATGAGCAGTTCTTC. Translating it yields CASSLEQGHNEQFF.

V usage is TRBV29-1 and J usage is TRBJ2-7; the D gene is possibly TRBD2 (6 bases). Trimming took off 4 bases at V and 2 bases at J, with 15 bases between the two ends. Germline lookup yields CDR1 SQVTM and CDR2 ANQGSEA. The CDR3 covers 14 residues. The CDR3 DNA is TGCAGCGTTGGCGGCGGGATGTCCACCTACGAGCAGTACTTC. It translates to CSVGGGMSTYEQYF.

J is TRBJ1-1 and V is TRBV27; the D is unclear. Trimming removed 8 bases at V and 3 bases at J, with 10 bases between. CDR3 length equals 12 residues. Germline values: CDR1 MNHEY, CDR2 SMNVEV (reference sequence). The CDR3 loop reads CASGGLDTEAFF. The CDR3 DNA reads as TGTGCCAGCGGAGGTTTGGACACTGAAGCTTTCTTT.

The V and J genes are TRBV6-5 and TRBJ1-1; D might be TRBD1 (5 bases). Germline CDR1 and CDR2: MNHEY and SVGAGI. Trimming pared 4 bases from V and 1 base from J, leaving 13 bases between. The CDR3 covers 15 residues. The CDR3: CASSSKGAGNTEAFF. In DNA form, the CDR3 reads TGTGCCAGCAGTTCGAAAGGGGCCGGGAACACTGAAGCTTTCTTT.

The chain combines TRBV6-5 with TRBJ2-7; 8 bases agree with TRBD1. This CDR3 region has 13 residues. The J segment lost 3 bases and the V segment lost 6 bases, leaving 4 bases of the junction unmatched. Germline V CDR1 and CDR2: MNHEY, SVGAGI. The CDR3 coding sequence is TGTGCCAGCAGCAAGACAGGGGTCTACGAGCAGTACTTC. Translation gives CASSKTGVYEQYF.

The chain couples TRBV5-6 to TRBJ2-2; a weak D match, TRBD1 (5 bases). The CDR3 has 13 residues. The germline V gene has CDR1 SGHDT and CDR2 YYEEEE. V dropped 0 bases and J dropped 5 bases, with 5 bases sitting between them. CDR3 residues: CASSLAGTGELFF. The CDR3 nucleotides read TGTGCCAGCAGCTTGGCAGGGACCGGGGAGCTGTTTTTT.

J is TRBJ2-3 and V is TRBV5-4; 8 nucleotides match TRBD2. V dropped 0 bases and J dropped 0; count of bases not matched to a gene: 12. Looked up from germline, CDR1 is SGHNT and CDR2 is YYREEE (reference sequence). The CDR3 extends over 19 amino acids. The DNA for the CDR3 is TGTGCCAGCAGCTTGGGGGGGCCTAGCGGGCGGATTAGCACAGATACGCAGTATTTT. This translates into CASSLGGPSGRISTDTQYF.

This sequence joins TRBV28 and TRBJ1-2; TRBD1 agrees at 7 bases. CDR3 length: 17 amino acids. Germline V lookup: CDR1 MDHEN, CDR2 SYDVKM. J lost 8 bases, V lost 2 bases, and 17 bases had no gene match. The CDR3 here is CASSLQGNRGRAEGYTF. The CDR3 bases are TGTGCCAGCAGTTTACAGGGAAACAGGGGTAGGGCGGAAGGCTACACCTTC.

The genes are TRBV27 and TRBJ2-2; weak D call: TRBD2 (5 bases). The CDR3 totals 14 residues. Germline-derived CDR1 and CDR2 are MNHEY and SMNVEV (reference sequence). Trimming took 5 bases from V and 8 from J, leaving 15 bases between them. The CDR3 bases are TGTGCCAGCAGTCCCCGGACGGAGGAAGGGGAGCTGTTTTTT. It yields the protein CASSPRTEEGELFF.

The V call is TRBV27, the J call TRBJ1-2; no clear D. V was trimmed by 5 bases and J by 4 bases, leaving 14 bases between them. This CDR3 has 14 amino acids. CDR1 and CDR2 (germline): MNHEY, SMNVEV (reference sequence). The CDR3 DNA is TGTGCCAGCAGTCCCCCGGGAGGTTTCTATGGCTACACCTTC. Its protein is CASSPPGGFYGYTF.

The chain is built from TRBV27 and TRBJ1-5, with D tentatively TRBD1 (5 bases). The germline V and J ends were trimmed by 6 bases and 9 bases, with 18 bases remaining between them. CDR1 and CDR2 (germline): MNHEY, SMNVEV (reference sequence). There are 14 residues in the CDR3. The CDR3 protein is CASSRGAVGGPQHF. The CDR3 DNA is TGTGCCAGCAGCAGAGGGGCGGTTGGAGGGCCCCAGCATTTT.

This chain connects TRBV4-1 to TRBJ2-3; the match to TRBD1 covers 11 bases. The V and J ends lost 1 base and 5 bases, in that order; junction bases with no gene match: 8. CDR1 is MGHRA and CDR2 is YSYEKL in the germline V gene. This CDR3 contains 17 residues. CDR3 residues: CASSQAPGTGGEDTQYF. As DNA, the CDR3 is TGCGCCAGCAGCCAAGCCCCCGGGACAGGGGGAGAAGATACGCAGTATTTT.

This clone was seen a single time. The J gene is TRBJ2-7, the V gene TRBV2, with a tentative D call TRBD2 (5 bases). The germline V gene has CDR1 SNHLY and CDR2 FYNNEI. V was cut by 9 bases and J by 6 bases, with 24 bases left in between. The CDR3 loop spans 15 amino acids. The DNA for the CDR3 is TGTGCCAGTACCCGGGAAGGTCAACCCTCGTCCGAGCAGTACTTC. Translation: CASTREGQPSSEQYF.

This chain connects TRBV6-5 to TRBJ1-4, with 9 nucleotides matching TRBD1. J lost 5 bases, V lost 6 bases, and 4 bases had no gene match. This CDR3 has 14 amino acids. CDR1 and CDR2 from the germline V gene are MNHEY and SVGAGI. DNA of the CDR3: TGTGCCAGCAGGGAGACAGGGGGGAATGAAAAACTGTTTTTT. This sequence encodes CASRETGGNEKLFF.

This chain links TRBV7-2 with TRBJ2-3, with TRBD2 identical over 7 bases. This CDR3 contains 17 residues. The V and J ends lost 4 bases and 0 bases, in that order; junction bases with no gene match: 10. CDR1 is SGHTA, CDR2 FQGNSA, per germline. CDR3 protein: CASSSGGGTTSTDTQYF. The CDR3 nucleotides read TGTGCCAGCAGCTCGGGCGGGGGTACTACTAGCACAGATACGCAGTATTTT.

The chain recombines TRBV19 with TRBJ1-4; D is perhaps TRBD1 (5 bases). This CDR3 spans 15 amino acids. The V end was cut by 5 bases, the J end by 0 bases, with 10 bases between. Germline assignment: CDR1 LNHDA and CDR2 SQIVND (reference sequence). The CDR3 DNA reads TGTGCCAGTAGTCCTGGACAATCAACTAATGAAAAACTGTTTTTT. Its protein product is CASSPGQSTNEKLFF.